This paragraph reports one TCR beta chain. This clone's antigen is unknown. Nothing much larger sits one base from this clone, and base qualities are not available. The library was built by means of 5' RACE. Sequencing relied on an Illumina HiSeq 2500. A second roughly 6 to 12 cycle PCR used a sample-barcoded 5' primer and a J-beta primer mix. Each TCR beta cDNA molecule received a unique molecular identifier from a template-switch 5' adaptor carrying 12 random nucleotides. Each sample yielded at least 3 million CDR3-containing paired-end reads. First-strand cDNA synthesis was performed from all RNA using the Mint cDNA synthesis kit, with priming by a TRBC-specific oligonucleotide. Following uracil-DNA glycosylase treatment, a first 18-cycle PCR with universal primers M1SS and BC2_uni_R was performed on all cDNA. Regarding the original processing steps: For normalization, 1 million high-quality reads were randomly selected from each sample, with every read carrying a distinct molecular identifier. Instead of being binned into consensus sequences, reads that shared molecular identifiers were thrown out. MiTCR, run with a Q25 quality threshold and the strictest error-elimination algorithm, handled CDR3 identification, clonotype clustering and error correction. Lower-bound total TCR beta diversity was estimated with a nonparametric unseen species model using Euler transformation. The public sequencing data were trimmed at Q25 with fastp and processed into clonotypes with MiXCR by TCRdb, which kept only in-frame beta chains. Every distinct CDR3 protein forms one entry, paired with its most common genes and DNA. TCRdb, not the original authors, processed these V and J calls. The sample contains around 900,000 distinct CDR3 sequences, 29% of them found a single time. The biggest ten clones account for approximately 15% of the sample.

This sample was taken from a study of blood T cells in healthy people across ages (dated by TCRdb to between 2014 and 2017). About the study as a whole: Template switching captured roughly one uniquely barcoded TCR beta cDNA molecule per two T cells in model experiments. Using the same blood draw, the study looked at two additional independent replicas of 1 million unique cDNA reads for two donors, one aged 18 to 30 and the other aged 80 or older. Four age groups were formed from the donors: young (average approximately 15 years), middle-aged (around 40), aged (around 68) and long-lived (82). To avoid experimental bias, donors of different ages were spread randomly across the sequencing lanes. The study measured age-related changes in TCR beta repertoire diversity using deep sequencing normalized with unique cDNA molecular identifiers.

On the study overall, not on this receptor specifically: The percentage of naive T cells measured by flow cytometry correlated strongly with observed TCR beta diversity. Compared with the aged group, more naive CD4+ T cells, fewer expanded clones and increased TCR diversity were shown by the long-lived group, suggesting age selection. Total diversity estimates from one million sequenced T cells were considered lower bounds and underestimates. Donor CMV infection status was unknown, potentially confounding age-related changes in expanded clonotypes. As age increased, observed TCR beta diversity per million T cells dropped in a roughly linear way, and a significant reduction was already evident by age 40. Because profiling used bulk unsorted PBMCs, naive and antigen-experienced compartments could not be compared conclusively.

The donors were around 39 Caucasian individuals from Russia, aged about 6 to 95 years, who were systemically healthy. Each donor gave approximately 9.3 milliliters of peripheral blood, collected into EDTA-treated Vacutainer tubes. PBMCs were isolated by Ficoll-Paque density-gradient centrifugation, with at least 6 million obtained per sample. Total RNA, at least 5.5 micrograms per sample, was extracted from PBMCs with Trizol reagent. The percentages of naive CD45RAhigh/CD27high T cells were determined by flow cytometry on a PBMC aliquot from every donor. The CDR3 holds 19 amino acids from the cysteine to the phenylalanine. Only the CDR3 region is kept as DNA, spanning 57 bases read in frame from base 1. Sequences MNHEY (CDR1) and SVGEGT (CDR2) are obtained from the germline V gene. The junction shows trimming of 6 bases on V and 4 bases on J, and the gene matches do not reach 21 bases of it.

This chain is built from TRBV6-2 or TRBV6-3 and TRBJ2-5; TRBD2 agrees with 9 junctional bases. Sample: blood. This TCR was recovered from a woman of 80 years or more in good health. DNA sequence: TGTGCCAGCAGCCCATCCGGCCCCGGGGCTAGCGGGAAGGGAGAGACCCAGTACTTC. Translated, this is CASSPSGPGASGKGETQYF.